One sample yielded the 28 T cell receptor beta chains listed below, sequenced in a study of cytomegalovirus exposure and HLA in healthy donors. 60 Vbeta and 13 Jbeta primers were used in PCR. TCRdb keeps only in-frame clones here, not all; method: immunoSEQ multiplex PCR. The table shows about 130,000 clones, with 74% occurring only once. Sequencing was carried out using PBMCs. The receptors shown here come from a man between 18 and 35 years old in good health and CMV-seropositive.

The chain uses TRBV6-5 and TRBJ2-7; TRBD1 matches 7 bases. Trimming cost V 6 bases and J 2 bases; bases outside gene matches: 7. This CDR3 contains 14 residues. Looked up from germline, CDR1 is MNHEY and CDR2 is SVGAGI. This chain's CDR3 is CASRKDRIPYEQYF. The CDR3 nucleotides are TGTGCCAGCAGGAAGGACAGGATACCCTACGAGCAGTACTTC.

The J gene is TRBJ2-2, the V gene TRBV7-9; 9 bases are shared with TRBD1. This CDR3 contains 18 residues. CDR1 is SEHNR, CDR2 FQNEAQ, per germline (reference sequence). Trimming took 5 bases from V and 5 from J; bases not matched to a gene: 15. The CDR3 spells CASSQSRDRDPQTGELFF. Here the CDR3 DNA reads TGTGCCAGCAGCCAGTCACGGGACAGGGATCCCCAAACCGGGGAGCTGTTTTTT.

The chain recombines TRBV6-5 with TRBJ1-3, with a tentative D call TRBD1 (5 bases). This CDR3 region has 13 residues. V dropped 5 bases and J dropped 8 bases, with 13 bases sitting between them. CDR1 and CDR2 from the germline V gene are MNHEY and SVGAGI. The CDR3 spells CASSPSGRDTIYF. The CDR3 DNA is TGTGCCAGCAGTCCGTCAGGGAGGGACACCATATATTTT.

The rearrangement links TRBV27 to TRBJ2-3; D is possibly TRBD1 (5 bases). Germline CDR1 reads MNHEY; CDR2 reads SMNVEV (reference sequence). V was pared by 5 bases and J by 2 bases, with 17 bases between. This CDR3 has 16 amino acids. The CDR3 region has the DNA TGTGCCAGCAGTCCTGAACCGTGGGGCCTCACAGATACGCAGTATTTT. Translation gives CASSPEPWGLTDTQYF.

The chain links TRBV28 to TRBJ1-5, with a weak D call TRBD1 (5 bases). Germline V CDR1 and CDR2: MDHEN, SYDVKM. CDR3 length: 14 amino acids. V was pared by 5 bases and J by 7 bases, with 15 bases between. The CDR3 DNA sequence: TGTGCCAGCAGTCACTCCGGTGGGGCCCAGCCCCAGCATTTT. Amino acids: CASSHSGGAQPQHF.

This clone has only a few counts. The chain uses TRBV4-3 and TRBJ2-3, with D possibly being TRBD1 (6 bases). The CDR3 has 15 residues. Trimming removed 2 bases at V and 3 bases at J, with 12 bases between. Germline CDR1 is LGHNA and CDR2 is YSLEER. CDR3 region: CASSQKQGRTDTQYF. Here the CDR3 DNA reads TGCGCCAGCAGCCAAAAACAGGGTAGAACAGATACGCAGTATTTT.

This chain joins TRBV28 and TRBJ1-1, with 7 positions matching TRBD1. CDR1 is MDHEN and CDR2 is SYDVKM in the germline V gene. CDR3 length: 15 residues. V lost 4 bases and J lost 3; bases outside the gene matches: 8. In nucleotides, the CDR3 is TGTGCCAGCAGTTCTCCAGACAGGGTATACACTGAAGCTTTCTTT. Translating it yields CASSSPDRVYTEAFF.

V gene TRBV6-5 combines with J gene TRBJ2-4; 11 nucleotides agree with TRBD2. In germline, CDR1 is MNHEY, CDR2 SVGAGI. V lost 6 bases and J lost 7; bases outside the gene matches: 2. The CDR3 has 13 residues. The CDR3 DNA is TGTGCCAGCAGACTAGCGGGAGTTAACATTCAGTACTTC. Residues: CASRLAGVNIQYF.

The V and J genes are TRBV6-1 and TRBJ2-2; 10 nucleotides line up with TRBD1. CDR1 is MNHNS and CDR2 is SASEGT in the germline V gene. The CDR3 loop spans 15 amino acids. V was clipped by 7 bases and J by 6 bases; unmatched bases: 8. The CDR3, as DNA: TGTGCCAGCAACCGGGACAGGGGTCCCGCCGGGGAGCTGTTTTTT. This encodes CASNRDRGPAGELFF.

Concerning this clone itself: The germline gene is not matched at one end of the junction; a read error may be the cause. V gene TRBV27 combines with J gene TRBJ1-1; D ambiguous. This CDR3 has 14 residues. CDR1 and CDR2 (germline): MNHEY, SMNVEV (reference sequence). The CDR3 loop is CASSFEGLKTEAFF. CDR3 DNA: TGTGCCAGCAGTTTTGAGGGTTTGAAAACTGAAGCTTTCTTT.

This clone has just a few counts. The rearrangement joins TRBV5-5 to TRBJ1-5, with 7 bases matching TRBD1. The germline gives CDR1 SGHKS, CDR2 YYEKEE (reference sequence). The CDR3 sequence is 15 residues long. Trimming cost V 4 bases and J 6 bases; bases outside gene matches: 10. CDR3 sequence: CASSPVAGGGQPQHF. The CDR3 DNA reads TGTGCCAGCAGCCCCGTGGCAGGGGGTGGTCAGCCCCAGCATTTT.

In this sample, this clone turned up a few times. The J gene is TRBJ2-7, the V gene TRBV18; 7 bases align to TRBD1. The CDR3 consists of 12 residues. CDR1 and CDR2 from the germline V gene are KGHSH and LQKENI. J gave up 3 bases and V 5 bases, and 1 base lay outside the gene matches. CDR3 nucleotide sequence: TGTGCCAGCTCAAGGGACAGCTACGAGCAGTACTTC. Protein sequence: CASSRDSYEQYF.

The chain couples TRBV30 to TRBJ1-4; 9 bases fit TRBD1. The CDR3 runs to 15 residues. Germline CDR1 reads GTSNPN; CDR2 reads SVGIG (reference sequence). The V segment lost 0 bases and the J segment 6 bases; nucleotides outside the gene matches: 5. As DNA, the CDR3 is TGTGCCTGGAGTGTATCCGGGACAGGGTATGAAAAACTGTTTTTT. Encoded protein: CAWSVSGTGYEKLFF.

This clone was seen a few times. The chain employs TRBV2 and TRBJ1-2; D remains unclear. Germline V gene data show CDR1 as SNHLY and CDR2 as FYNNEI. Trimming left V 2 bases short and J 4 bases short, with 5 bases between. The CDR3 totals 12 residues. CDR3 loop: CASSEQAYGYTF. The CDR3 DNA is TGTGCCAGCAGTGAACAGGCCTATGGCTACACCTTC.

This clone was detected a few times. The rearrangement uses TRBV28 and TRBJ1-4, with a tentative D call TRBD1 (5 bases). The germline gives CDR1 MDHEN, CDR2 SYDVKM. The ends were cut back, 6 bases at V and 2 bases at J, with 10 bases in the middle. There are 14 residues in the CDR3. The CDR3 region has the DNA TGTGCCAGCAGCCGGGGGTTTACTAATGAAAAACTGTTTTTT. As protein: CASSRGFTNEKLFF.

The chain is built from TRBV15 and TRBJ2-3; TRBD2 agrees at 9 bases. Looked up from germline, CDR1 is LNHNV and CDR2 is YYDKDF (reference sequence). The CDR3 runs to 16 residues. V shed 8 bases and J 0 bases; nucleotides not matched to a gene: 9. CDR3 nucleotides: TGTGCCACCTCCCGGGGTCTAGCGGGAAGCACAGATACGCAGTATTTT. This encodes CATSRGLAGSTDTQYF.

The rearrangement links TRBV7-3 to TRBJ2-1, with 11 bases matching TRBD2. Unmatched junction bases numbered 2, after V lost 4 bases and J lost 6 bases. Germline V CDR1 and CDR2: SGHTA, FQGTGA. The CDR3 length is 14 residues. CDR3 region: CASSSGLAANEQFF. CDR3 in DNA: TGTGCCAGCAGCTCGGGACTAGCGGCCAATGAGCAGTTCTTC.

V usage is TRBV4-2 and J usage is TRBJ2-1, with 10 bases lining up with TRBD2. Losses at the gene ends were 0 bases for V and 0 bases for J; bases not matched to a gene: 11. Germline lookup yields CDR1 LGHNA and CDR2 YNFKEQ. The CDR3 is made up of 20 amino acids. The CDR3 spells CASSQDGSGGAQTSYNEQFF. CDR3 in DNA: TGTGCCAGCAGCCAAGACGGAAGCGGGGGGGCCCAAACCTCCTACAATGAGCAGTTCTTC.

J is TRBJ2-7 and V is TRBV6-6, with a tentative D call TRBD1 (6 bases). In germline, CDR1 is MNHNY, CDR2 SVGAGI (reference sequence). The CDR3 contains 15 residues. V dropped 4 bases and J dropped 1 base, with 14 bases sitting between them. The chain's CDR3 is CASSSRGQPSYEQYF. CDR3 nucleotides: TGTGCCAGCAGTTCCAGAGGACAGCCTTCCTACGAGCAGTACTTC.

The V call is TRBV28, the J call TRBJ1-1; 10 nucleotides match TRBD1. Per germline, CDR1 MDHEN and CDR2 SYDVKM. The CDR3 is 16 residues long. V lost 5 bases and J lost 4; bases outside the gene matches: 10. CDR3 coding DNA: TGTGCCAGCAGTCCGCCGACAGGGGGCGAGGGCACTGAAGCTTTCTTT. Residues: CASSPPTGGEGTEAFF.

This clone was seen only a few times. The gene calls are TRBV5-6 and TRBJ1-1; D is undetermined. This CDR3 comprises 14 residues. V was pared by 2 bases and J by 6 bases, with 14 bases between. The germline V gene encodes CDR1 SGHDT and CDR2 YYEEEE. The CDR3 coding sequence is TGTGCCAGCAGCTTCCTTAGGCCCGGGGCTGAAGCTTTCTTT. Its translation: CASSFLRPGAEAFF.

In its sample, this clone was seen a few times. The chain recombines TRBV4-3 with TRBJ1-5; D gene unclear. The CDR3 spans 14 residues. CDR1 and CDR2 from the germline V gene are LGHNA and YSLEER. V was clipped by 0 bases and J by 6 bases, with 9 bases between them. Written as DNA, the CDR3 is TGCGCCAGCAGCCAAGATTACCGGGGTCAGCCCCAGCATTTT. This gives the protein CASSQDYRGQPQHF.

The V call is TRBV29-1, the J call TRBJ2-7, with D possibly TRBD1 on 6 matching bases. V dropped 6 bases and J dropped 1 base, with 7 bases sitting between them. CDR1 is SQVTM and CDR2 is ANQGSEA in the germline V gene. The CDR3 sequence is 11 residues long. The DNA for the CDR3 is TGCAGCGTCGGGACATCCTACGAGCAGTACTTC. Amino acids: CSVGTSYEQYF.

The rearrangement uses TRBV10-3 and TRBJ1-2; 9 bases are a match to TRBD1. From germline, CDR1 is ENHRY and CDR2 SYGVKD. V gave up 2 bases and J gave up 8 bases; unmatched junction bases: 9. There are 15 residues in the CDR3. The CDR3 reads CAISEKGTGTGGYTF. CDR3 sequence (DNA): TGTGCCATCAGTGAGAAGGGGACCGGGACAGGGGGCTACACCTTC.

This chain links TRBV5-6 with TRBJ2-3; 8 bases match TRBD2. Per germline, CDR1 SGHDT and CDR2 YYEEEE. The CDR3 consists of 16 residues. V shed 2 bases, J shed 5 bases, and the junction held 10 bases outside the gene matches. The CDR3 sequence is CASSFSESGRGDTQYF. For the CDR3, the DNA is TGTGCCAGCAGCTTCTCGGAGAGCGGGAGAGGAGATACGCAGTATTTT. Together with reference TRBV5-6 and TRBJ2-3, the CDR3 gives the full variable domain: DAGVTQSPTHLIKTRGQQVTLRCSPKSGHDTVSWYQQALGQGPQFIFQYYEEEERQRGNFPDRFSGHQFPNYSSELNVNALLLGDSALYLCASSFSESGRGDTQYFGPGTRLTVL.

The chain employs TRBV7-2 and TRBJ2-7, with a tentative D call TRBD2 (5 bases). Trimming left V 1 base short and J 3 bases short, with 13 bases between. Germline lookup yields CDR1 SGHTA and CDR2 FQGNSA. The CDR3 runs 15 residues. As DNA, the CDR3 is TGTGCCAGCAGCTTAGAGCCTAGCCCCTTCTACGAGCAGTACTTC. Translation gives CASSLEPSPFYEQYF. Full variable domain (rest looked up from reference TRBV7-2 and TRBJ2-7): GAGVSQSPSNKVTEKGKDVELRCDPISGHTALYWYRQSLGQGLEFLIYFQGNSAPDKSGLPSDRFSAERTGGSVSTLTIQRTQQEDSAVYLCASSLEPSPFYEQYFGPGTRLTVT.

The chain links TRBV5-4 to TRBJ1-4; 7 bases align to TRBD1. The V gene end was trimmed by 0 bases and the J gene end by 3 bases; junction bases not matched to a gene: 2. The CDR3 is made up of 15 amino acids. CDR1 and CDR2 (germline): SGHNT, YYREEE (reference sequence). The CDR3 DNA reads TGTGCCAGCAGCTTGGACAGGGGTTCTAATGAAAAACTGTTTTTT. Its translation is CASSLDRGSNEKLFF.

The CDR3 protein is CASSTDREEEKLFF. In nucleotides, the CDR3 is TGTGCCAGCAGCACGGACAGGGAAGAAGAAAAACTGTTTTTT. This chain uses TRBV5-4 with TRBJ1-4, with 8 bases lining up with TRBD1. The trim removed 4 bases at V and 8 bases at J, leaving 7 bases unmatched. Germline loops: CDR1 SGHNT, CDR2 YYREEE (reference sequence). This CDR3 has 14 amino acids. The variable domain in full, completed from reference TRBV5-4 and TRBJ1-4, reads ETGVTQSPTHLIKTRGQQVTLRCSSQSGHNTVSWYQQALGQGPQFIFQYYREEENGRGNFPPRFSGLQFPNYSSELNVNALELDDSALYLCASSTDREEEKLFFGSGTQLSVL.